The 5 T cell receptor beta chains in this list originate from one sample, sequenced in a study of CD8 T cells in ankylosing spondylitis. Study conclusions and caveats: Made up of about eight highly homologous variants, a TCR beta motif appeared characteristic of ankylosing spondylitis blood.

TCRdb ran MiXCR on the 5' RACE reads and lists one entry per CDR3 protein. The sample lists 700,000 to 850,000 distinct CDR3 sequences, 12% occurring once. The antigens these receptors bind are not known. What was sequenced was blood, either unsorted or a sorted T cell fraction (not recorded which). The origin of the receptors is a male donor with ankylosing spondylitis.

This clonotype came up many times. The chain carries TRBV7-2 and TRBJ2-7; 13 nucleotides align to TRBD2. Germline V gene sequence: CDR1 SGHTA, CDR2 FQGNSA. The CDR3 has 16 amino acids. With 5 bases clipped from V and 10 bases from J, the junction kept 14 bases outside the gene matches. In nucleotides, the CDR3 is TGTGCCAGCAGCCCTACTTCACTAGCGGGAGGGCGGAGACAGTACTTC. This gives the protein CASSPTSLAGGRRQYF. The variable domain in full, with the rest retrieved from reference TRBV7-2 and TRBJ2-7, is GAGVSQSPSNKVTEKGKDVELRCDPISGHTALYWYRQSLGQGLEFLIYFQGNSAPDKSGLPSDRFSAERTGGSVSTLTIQRTQQEDSAVYLCASSPTSLAGGRRQYFGPGTRLTVT.

V is TRBV6-6 and J is TRBJ1-5, with D unresolved. CDR3 length equals 12 residues. Trimming took 6 bases from V and 7 from J, leaving 10 bases between them. Germline loops: CDR1 MNHNY, CDR2 SVGAGI (reference sequence). CDR3 sequence (DNA): TGTGCCAGCAGGGATGCCGGGCAGCCCCAGCATTTT. Translating gives CASRDAGQPQHF.

The chain recombines TRBV18 with TRBJ2-1, with a possible D match to TRBD2 (5 bases). Trimming removed 6 bases from V and 6 bases from J, with 15 bases in between. The length of the CDR3 is 14 residues. Germline V gene sequence: CDR1 KGHSH, CDR2 LQKENI. CDR3 protein: CASSGQRAPNEQFF. CDR3 in DNA: TGTGCCAGCTCGGGTCAGAGGGCTCCCAATGAGCAGTTCTTC. Variable domain in full (rest from reference TRBV18 and TRBJ2-1): NAGVMQNPRHLVRRRGQEARLRCSPMKGHSHVYWYRQLPEEGLKFMVYLQKENIIDESGMPKERFSAEFPKEGPSILRIQQVVRGDSAAYFCASSGQRAPNEQFFGPGTRLTVL.

This clonotype has more than one count but fewer than ten. The chain carries TRBV6-6 and TRBJ2-5; D is uncertain. The CDR3 is 12 amino acids. Trimming took off 5 bases at V and 5 bases at J, with 9 bases between the two ends. The germline V gene has CDR1 MNHNY and CDR2 SVGAGI (reference sequence). For the CDR3, the DNA is TGTGCCAGCAGTGGGGAAACGGAGACCCAGTACTTC. Its translation: CASSGETETQYF.

Of note for this clonotype: The junction shows a germline mismatch at one end, possibly a read error. The chain recombines TRBV7-9 with TRBJ1-2; D unclear. CDR3 size: 12 residues. The germline gives CDR1 SEHNR, CDR2 FQNEAQ (reference sequence). CDR3 DNA: TGTGCCAGCTGGACCCTTAACCATGGCTACACCTTC. Translating gives CASWTLNHGYTF.